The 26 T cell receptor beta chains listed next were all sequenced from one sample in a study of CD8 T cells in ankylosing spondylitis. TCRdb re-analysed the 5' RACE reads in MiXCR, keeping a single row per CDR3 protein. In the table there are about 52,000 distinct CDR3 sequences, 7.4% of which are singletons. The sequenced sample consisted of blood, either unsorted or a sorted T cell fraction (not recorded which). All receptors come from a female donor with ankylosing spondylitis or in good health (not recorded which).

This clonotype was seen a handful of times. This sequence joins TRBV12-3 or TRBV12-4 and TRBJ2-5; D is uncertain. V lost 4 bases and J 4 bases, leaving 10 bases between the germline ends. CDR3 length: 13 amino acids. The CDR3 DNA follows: TGTGCCAGCAGTTCTAGGTGGGGAGAGACCCAGTACTTC. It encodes CASSSRWGETQYF.

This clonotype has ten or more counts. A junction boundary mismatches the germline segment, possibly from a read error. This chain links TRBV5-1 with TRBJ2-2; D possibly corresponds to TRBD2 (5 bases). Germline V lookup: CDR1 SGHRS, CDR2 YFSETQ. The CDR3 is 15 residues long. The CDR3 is CASSPGLGNAGELFF. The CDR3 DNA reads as TGCGCCAGCAGCCCCGGACTTGGGAACGCCGGGGAGCTGTTTTTT.

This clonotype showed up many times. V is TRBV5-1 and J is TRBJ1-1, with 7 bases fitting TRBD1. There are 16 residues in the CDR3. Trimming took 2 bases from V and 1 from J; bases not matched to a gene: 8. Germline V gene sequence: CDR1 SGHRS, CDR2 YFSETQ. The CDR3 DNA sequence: TGCGCCAGCAGCTTAAGCCAGGGGGGCGGGAACACTGAAGCTTTCTTT. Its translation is CASSLSQGGGNTEAFF.

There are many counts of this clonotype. The CDR3 is CASSQGMWTGASNQPQHF. CDR3 nucleotide sequence: TGTGCCAGCAGCCAAGGTATGTGGACAGGGGCGAGCAATCAGCCCCAGCATTTT. This chain uses TRBV3-1 with TRBJ1-5; TRBD1 matches 9 bases. Unmatched junction bases numbered 8, after V lost 1 base and J lost 1 base. Germline V lookup: CDR1 LGHDT, CDR2 YNNKEL (reference sequence). The CDR3 is 18 amino acids.

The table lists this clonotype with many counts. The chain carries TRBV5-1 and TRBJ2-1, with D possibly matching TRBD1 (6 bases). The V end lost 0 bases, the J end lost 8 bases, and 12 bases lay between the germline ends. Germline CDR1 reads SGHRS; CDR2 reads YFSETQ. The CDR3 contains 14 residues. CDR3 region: CASSLGGGVDEQFF. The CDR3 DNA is TGCGCCAGCAGCTTGGGTGGGGGCGTCGATGAGCAGTTCTTC.

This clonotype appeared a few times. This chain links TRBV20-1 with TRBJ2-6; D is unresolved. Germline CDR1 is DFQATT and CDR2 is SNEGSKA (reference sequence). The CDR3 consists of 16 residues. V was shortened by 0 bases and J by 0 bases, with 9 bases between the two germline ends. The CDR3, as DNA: TGCAGTGCTAGAGATGGACGGCACTCTGGGGCCAACGTCCTGACTTTC. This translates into CSARDGRHSGANVLTF.

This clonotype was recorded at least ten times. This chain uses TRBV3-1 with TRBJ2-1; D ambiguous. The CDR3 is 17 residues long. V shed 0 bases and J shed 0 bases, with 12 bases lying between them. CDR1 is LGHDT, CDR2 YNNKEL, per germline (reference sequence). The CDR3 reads CASSQDWWRSSYNEQFF. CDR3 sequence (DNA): TGTGCCAGCAGCCAAGATTGGTGGCGTAGCTCCTACAATGAGCAGTTCTTC.

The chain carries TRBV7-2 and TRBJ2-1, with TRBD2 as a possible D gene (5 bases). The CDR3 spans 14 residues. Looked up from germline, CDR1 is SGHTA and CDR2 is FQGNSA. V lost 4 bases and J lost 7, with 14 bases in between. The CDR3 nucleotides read TGTGCCAGCAGCTCATCACTAGTCACTAATGAGCAGTTCTTC. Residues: CASSSSLVTNEQFF.

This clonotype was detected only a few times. Written as DNA, the CDR3 is TGTGCCATCAGTGAGCCGGTCGGGGACGAGCAGTACTTC. Protein: CAISEPVGDEQYF. This chain connects TRBV10-3 to TRBJ2-7; D possibly corresponds to TRBD2 (5 bases). Looked up from germline, CDR1 is ENHRY and CDR2 is SYGVKD. V lost 2 bases and J 5 bases, leaving 10 bases between the germline ends. The CDR3 has 13 amino acids.

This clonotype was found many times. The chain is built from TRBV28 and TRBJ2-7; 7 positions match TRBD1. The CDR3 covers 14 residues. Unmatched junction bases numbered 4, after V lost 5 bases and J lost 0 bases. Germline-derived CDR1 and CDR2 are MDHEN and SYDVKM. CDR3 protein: CASSDRDSSYEQYV. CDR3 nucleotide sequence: TGTGCCAGCAGTGACCGGGACAGCTCCTACGAGCAGTACGTC.

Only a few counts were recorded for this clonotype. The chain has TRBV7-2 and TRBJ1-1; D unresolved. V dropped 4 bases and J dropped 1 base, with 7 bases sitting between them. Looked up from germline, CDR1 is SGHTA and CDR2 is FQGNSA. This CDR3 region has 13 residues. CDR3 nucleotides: TGTGCCAGCAGCTGGAACAAGAACACTGAAGCTTTCTTT. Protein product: CASSWNKNTEAFF. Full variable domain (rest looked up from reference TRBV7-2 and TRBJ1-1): GAGVSQSPSNKVTEKGKDVELRCDPISGHTALYWYRQSLGQGLEFLIYFQGNSAPDKSGLPSDRFSAERTGGSVSTLTIQRTQQEDSAVYLCASSWNKNTEAFFGQGTRLTVV.

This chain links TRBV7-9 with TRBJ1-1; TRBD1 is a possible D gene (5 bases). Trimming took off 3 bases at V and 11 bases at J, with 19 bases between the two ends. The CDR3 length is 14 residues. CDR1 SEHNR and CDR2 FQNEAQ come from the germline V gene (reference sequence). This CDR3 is CASSFESGRGFAFF. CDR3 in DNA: TGTGCCAGCAGCTTTGAGTCGGGACGGGGATTCGCTTTCTTT.

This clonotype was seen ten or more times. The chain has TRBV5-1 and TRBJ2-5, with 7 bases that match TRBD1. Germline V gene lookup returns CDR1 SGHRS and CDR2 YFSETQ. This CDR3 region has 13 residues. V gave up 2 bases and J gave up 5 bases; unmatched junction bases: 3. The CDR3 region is CASSFTGVETQYF. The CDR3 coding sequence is TGCGCCAGCAGCTTTACAGGGGTGGAGACCCAGTACTTC.

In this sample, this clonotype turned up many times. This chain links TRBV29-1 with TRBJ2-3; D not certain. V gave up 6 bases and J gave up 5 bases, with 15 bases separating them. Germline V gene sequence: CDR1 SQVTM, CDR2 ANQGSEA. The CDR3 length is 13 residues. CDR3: CSVGGYLKDTQYF. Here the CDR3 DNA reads TGCAGCGTCGGCGGCTATTTGAAAGATACGCAGTATTTT.

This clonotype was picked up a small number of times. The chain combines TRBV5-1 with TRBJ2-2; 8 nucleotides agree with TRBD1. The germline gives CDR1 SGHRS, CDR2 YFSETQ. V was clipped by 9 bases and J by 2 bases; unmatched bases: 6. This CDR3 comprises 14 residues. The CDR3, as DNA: TGCGCCACCCGACAGGGGTCTAACACCGGGGAGCTGTTTTTT. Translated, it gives CATRQGSNTGELFF.

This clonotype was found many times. CDR3 amino acids: CASSLRGLNTEAFF. CDR3 in DNA: TGCGCCAGCAGCTTGCGGGGCCTGAACACTGAAGCTTTCTTT. The V and J genes are TRBV5-1 and TRBJ1-1; D possibly corresponds to TRBD1 (5 bases). V shed 1 base and J shed 0 bases, with 7 bases lying between them. Germline CDR1 SGHRS, CDR2 YFSETQ. There are 14 residues in the CDR3.

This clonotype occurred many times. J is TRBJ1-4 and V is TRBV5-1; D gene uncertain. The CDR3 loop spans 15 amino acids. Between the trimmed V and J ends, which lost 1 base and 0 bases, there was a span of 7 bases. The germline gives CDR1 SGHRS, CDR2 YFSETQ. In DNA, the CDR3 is TGCGCCAGCAGCTTGACAGAGACAACTAATGAAAAACTGTTTTTT. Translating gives CASSLTETTNEKLFF.

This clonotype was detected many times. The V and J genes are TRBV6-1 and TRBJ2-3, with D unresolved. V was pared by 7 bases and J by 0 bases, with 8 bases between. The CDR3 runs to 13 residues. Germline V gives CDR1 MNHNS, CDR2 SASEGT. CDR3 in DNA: TGTGCCAGCACCTTGGCTAGCACAGATACGCAGTATTTT. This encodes CASTLASTDTQYF.

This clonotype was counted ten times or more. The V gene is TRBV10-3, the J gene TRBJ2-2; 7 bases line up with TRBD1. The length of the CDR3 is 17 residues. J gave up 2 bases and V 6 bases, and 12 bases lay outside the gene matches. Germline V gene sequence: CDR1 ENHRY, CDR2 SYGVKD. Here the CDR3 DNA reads TGTGCCATCAGGGAAAAAGGACAGGATCAAAACACCGGGGAGCTGTTTTTT. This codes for CAIREKGQDQNTGELFF.

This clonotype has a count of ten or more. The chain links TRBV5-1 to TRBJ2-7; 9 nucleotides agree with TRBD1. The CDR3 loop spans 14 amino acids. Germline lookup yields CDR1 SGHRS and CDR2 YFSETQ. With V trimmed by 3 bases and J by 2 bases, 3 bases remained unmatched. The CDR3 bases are TGCGCCAGCAGCTGGGACAGGGAACCCTACGAGCAGTACTTC. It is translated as CASSWDREPYEQYF.

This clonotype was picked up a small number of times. The chain's CDR3 is CSALGGAYGYTF. DNA for the CDR3: TGCAGTGCCTTGGGGGGGGCCTATGGCTACACCTTC. The genes are TRBV20-1 and TRBJ1-2; TRBD1 might be the D (6 bases). The CDR3 contains 12 residues. CDR1 is DFQATT and CDR2 is SNEGSKA in the germline V gene (reference sequence). Deletions cut 6 bases from V and 4 bases from J, with 12 bases between.

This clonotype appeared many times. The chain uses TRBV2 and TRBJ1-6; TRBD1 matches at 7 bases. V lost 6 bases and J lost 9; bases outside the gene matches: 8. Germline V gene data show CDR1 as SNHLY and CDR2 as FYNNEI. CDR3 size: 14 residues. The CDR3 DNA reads TGTGCCAGCAGCCTGACAGGGTTCGGTTCACCCCTCCACTTT. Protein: CASSLTGFGSPLHF.

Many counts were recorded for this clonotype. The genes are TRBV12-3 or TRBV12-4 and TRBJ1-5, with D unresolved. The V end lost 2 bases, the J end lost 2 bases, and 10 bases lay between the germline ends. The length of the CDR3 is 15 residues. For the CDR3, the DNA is TGTGCCAGCAGTTTAATCTGGCCCGGCAATCAGCCCCAGCATTTT. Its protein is CASSLIWPGNQPQHF.

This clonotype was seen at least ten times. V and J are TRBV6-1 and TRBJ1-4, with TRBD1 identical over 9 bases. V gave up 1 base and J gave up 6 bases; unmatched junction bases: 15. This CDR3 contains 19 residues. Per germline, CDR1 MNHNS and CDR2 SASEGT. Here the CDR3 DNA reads TGTGCCAGCAGTGAAGTCGAACAGGGGGCGCAGGCGTGGGATGAAAAACTGTTTTTT. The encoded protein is CASSEVEQGAQAWDEKLFF.

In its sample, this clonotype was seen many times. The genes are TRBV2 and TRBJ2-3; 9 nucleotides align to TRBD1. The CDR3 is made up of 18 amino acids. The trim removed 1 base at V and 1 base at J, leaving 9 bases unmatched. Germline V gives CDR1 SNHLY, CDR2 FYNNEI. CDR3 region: CASSEGPWGQGGTDTQYF. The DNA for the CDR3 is TGTGCCAGCAGTGAAGGCCCTTGGGGACAGGGCGGCACAGATACGCAGTATTTT.

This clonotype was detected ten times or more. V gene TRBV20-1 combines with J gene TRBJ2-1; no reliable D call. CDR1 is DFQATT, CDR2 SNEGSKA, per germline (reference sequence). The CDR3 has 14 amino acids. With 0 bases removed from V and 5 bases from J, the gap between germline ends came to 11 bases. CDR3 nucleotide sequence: TGCAGTGCTAGAGATCCGGCTACCAACAATGAGCAGTTCTTC. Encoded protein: CSARDPATNNEQFF.